This T cell receptor beta chain emerged from a study of CD8+ T cells in alopecia areata. Germline V lookup: CDR1 MDHEN, CDR2 SYDVKM. This CDR3 has 17 residues. V was cut by 6 bases and J by 9 bases, with 27 bases left in between. In each case, RNA was isolated and then reverse transcribed into cDNA as the sequencing template. Clones were read by immunoSEQ multiplex PCR, and TCRdb kept only the in-frame ones, dropping some. The table records approximately 99,000 clones, 45% to 60% of them present only once. The sample holds a few counts of this clone. This sequence originates from a human donor with alopecia areata. The genes are TRBV28 and TRBJ2-1, with D perhaps TRBD1 (5 bases). The specimen was NKG2D-low CD8+ T cells sorted from blood. The CDR3 is CASRSVEKWGRVGEQFF. CDR3 nucleotides: TGTGCCAGCAGATCAGTCGAAAAGTGGGGCCGTGTCGGTGAGCAGTTCTTC.